One sample yielded the 6 T cell receptor beta chains listed below, sequenced in a study of blood T cell repertoires in COVID-19. Only in-frame clones appear in the TCRdb table, and some are missing; sequencing was by immunoSEQ multiplex PCR. Of 85,000 to 90,000 clones detected, approximately 86% appear once; the ten largest clones hold approximately 1.3%. Sequencing was performed on peripheral blood. The receptors originated from an elderly man with active or convalescent COVID-19.

V gene TRBV11-2 combines with J gene TRBJ1-4; D may be TRBD1 (5 bases). The CDR3 runs to 12 residues. The germline V and J ends were trimmed by 3 bases and 7 bases, with 6 bases remaining between them. Germline V gene data show CDR1 as SGHAT and CDR2 as FQNNGV. CDR3 residues: CASSLGGEKLFF. The CDR3 nucleotides read TGTGCCAGCAGCTTGGGGGGTGAAAAACTGTTTTTT.

This sequence joins TRBV7-6 and TRBJ2-1, with TRBD1 as a possible D gene (6 bases). This CDR3 is built from 16 residues. Germline CDR1 and CDR2: SGHVS and FNYEAQ. V was clipped by 4 bases and J by 3 bases, with 16 bases between them. CDR3 bases: TGTGCCAGCAGCTCCCTCCCGGGACACGACTACAATGAGCAGTTCTTC. Translating gives CASSSLPGHDYNEQFF.

The J gene is TRBJ1-1, the V gene TRBV24-1, with 9 positions matching TRBD1. Per germline, CDR1 KGHDR and CDR2 SFDVKD. The CDR3 is 15 amino acids. V lost 9 bases, J lost 0 bases, and 7 bases stayed unmatched. Here the CDR3 reads CATGRDRAMNTEAFF. In DNA form, the CDR3 reads TGTGCCACCGGCAGGGACAGGGCCATGAACACTGAAGCTTTCTTT.

V usage is TRBV29-1 and J usage is TRBJ1-5; 8 nucleotides line up with TRBD1. This CDR3 region has 13 residues. Germline CDR1 is SQVTM and CDR2 is ANQGSEA. J was trimmed by 5 bases and V by 5 bases; bases with no gene match: 5. The CDR3 is CSVSFRGHQPQHF. The CDR3 DNA reads as TGCAGCGTTTCTTTCAGGGGGCATCAGCCCCAGCATTTT.

The gene calls are TRBV6-5 and TRBJ1-2, with a weak D call TRBD1 (5 bases). Germline V gene lookup returns CDR1 MNHEY and CDR2 SVGAGI. The CDR3 has 15 residues. Trimming removed 6 bases from V and 5 bases from J, with 19 bases in between. The CDR3 nucleotides are TGTGCCAGCAGCTACGCTCGCACAGGCGAATATGGCTACACCTTC. It encodes CASSYARTGEYGYTF.

The V gene is TRBV5-1, the J gene TRBJ1-2, with D possibly being TRBD1 (5 bases). Deletions cut 0 bases from V and 8 bases from J, with 17 bases between. The germline V gene encodes CDR1 SGHRS and CDR2 YFSETQ. This CDR3 has 15 residues. DNA for the CDR3: TGCGCCAGCAGCTTGGCGGGGGGGTATTCAGGCGGCTACACCTTC. Its translation: CASSLAGGYSGGYTF.